This T cell receptor beta chain was sequenced for a study of beta chain features in type 1 diabetes. The study, taken as a whole, reports: The naive, central memory and Treg TCRB repertoires of patients appeared to be more similar to one another than those of healthy donors. People with Type 1 diabetes carried modestly yet significantly shorter TCRB CDR3s in all four CD4+ subsets.

The V segment lost 5 bases and the J segment 3 bases; nucleotides outside the gene matches: 5. The CDR3 loop spans 14 amino acids. Germline values: CDR1 LNHDA, CDR2 SQIVND (reference sequence). Naive, central memory, regulatory and stem cell-like memory cells within the CD4+ compartment were sorted using CD45RO/CCR7/CD25/CD127/CD95/CD27. Post-sort purity exceeded 98% for all sorted populations. On this clone itself: The antigen remains unidentified.

Reverse transcribing all isolated RNA meant expressed TCRB transcripts were sequenced. Data came from immunoSEQ multiplex PCR; TCRdb stores just in-frame clones and leaves some out. The data hold about 240,000 clones, with approximately 15% observed a single time. The sequence derives from a man aged 25 to 40 with type 1 diabetes. The chain combines TRBV19 with TRBJ2-3; 7 bases line up with TRBD1. Sequenced sample: naive CD4+ T cells from blood. DNA for the CDR3: TGTGCCAGTAGTGCGCGACAGGGAACAGATACGCAGTATTTT. As protein: CASSARQGTDTQYF.